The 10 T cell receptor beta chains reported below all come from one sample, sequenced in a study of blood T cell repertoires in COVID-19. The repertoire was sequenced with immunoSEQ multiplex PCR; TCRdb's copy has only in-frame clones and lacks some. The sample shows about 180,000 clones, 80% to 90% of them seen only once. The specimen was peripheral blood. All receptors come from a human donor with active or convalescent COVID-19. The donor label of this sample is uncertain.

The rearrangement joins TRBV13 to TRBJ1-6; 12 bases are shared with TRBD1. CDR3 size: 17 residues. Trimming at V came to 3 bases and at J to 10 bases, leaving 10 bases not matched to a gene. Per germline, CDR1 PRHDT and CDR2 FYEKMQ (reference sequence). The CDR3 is CASSLGTGGEVRSPLHF. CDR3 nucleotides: TGTGCCAGCAGCTTGGGGACAGGGGGCGAGGTGAGGTCACCCCTCCACTTT.

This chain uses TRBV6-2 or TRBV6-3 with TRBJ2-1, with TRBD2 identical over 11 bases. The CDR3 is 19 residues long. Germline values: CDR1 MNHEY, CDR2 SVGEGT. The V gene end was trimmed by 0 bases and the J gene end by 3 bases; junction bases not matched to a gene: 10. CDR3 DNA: TGTGCCAGCAGTTACTCCGCTAGCGGGGGGCTTACCCTCTACAATGAGCAGTTCTTC. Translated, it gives CASSYSASGGLTLYNEQFF.

Written as DNA, the CDR3 is TGTGCCAGTAATCCCCAGGGCCGTGACACTGAAGCTTTCTTT. Amino acid sequence: CASNPQGRDTEAFF. The chain has TRBV2 and TRBJ1-1; a weak D match, TRBD1 (5 bases). Trimming cost V 9 bases and J 3 bases, with 17 bases left between them. This CDR3 is 14 amino acids long. The germline V gene has CDR1 SNHLY and CDR2 FYNNEI.

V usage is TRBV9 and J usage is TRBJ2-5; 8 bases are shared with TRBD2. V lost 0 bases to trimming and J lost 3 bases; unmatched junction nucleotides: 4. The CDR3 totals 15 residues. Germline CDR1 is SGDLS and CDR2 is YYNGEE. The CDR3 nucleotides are TGTGCCAGCAGCGTAGGGGTTAGCGGGGAAGAGACCCAGTACTTC. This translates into CASSVGVSGEETQYF.

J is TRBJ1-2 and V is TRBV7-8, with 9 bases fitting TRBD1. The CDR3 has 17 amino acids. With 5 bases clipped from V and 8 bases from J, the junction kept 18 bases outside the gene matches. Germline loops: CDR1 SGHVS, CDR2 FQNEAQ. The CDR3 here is CASSPYIRPTGGGGYTF. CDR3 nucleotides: TGTGCCAGCAGCCCCTATATTCGGCCCACAGGGGGCGGGGGCTACACCTTC. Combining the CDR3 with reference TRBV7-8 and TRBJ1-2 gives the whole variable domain GAGVSQSPRYKVAKRGQDVALRCDPISGHVSLFWYQQALGQGPEFLTYFQNEAQLDKSGLPSDRFFAERPEGSVSTLKIQRTQQEDSAVYLCASSPYIRPTGGGGYTFGSGTRLTVV.

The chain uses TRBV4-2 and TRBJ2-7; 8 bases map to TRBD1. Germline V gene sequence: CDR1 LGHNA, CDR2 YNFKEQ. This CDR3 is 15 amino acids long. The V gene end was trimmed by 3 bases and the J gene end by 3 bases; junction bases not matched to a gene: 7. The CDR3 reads CASSQDRTGYYEQYF. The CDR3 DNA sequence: TGTGCCAGCAGCCAGGATAGGACAGGGTACTACGAGCAGTACTTC.

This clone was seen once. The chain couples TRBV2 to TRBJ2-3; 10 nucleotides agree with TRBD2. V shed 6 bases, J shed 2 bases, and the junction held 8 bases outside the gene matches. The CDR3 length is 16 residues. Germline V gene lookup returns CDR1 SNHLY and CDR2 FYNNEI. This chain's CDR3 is CASRGTSGKITDTQYF. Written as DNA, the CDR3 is TGTGCCAGCAGGGGTACTAGCGGGAAAATCACAGATACGCAGTATTTT.

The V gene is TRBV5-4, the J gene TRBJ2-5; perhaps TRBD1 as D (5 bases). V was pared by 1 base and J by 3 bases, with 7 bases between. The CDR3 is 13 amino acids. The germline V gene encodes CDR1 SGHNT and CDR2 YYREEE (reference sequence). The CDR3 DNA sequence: TGTGCCAGCAGCTTGAACAGGAAAGAGACCCAGTACTTC. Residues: CASSLNRKETQYF. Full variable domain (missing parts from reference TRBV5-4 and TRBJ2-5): ETGVTQSPTHLIKTRGQQVTLRCSSQSGHNTVSWYQQALGQGPQFIFQYYREEENGRGNFPPRFSGLQFPNYSSELNVNALELDDSALYLCASSLNRKETQYFGPGTRLLVL.

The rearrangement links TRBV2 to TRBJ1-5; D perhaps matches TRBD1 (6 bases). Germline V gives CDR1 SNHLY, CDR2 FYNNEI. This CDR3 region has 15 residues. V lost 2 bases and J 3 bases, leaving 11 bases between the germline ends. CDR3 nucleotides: TGTGCCAGCAGTGAACCGGGACACATCAATCAGCCCCAGCATTTT. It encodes CASSEPGHINQPQHF.

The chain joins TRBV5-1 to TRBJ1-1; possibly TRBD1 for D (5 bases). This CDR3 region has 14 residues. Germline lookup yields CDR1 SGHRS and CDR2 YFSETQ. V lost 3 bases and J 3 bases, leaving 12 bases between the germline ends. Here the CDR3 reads CASSWGRGDTEAFF. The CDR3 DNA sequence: TGCGCCAGCAGCTGGGGTCGGGGGGACACTGAAGCTTTCTTT.